These T cell receptor beta chains were read from a single sample in a study of blood T cell repertoires in COVID-19. The protocol was immunoSEQ multiplex PCR, while the TCRdb copy is restricted to in-frame clones and leaves out a portion. This sample has about 210,000 clones, with 80% to 85% found just once. Sequenced sample: peripheral blood. These receptors were collected from a woman aged 70-85 years with COVID-19, enrolled during active disease. Each CDR3 is given with its conserved first and last residue. D genes are given only for firm matches.

>TRBD1|TRBV5-1|TRBJ1-5
CASSPGQGNSNQPQHF
>TRBD1|TRBV3-1/TRBV3-2|TRBJ1-5
CASSAGTGKQPQHF
>NA|TRBV28|TRBJ2-3
CASSFGKMISTQYF
>NA|TRBV28|TRBJ2-7
CASSSQQIPYEQYF
>TRBD2|TRBV19|TRBJ2-1
CASSIKGTRLSGNSQFF
>TRBD1|TRBV19|TRBJ1-2
CASSPGQSYGYTF
>TRBD1|TRBV4-3|TRBJ1-1
CASSQDRGVSNTEAFF
>TRBD1|TRBV7-7|TRBJ2-3
CASSLGTGTDTQYF
>TRBD1|TRBV5-4|TRBJ1-2
CASSAGQVNYGYTF
>TRBD1|TRBV7-2|TRBJ1-1
CASSPRTGGEPFF
>NA|TRBV5-6|TRBJ1-1
CASSDRQVNTEAFF
>TRBD1|TRBV4-1|TRBJ1-5
CASSQDPGQGDLSNQPQHF
>NA|TRBV7-2|TRBJ1-2
CASSSRNTGLDGYTF
>NA|TRBV27|TRBJ1-1
CASSSLLKAGEAFF
>TRBD1|TRBV9|TRBJ1-2
CASSASGQSNYGYTF
>TRBD2|TRBV30|TRBJ2-5
CAWSLLAGGQGMETQYF
>TRBD1|TRBV4-2|TRBJ1-4
CASSQADRSTNEKLFF
>NA|TRBV27|TRBJ2-5
CASSPTGIPETQYF
>NA|TRBV7-2|TRBJ1-1
CASSLQGSGTEAFF
>TRBD1|TRBV28|TRBJ2-3
CARRQGSTDTQYF
>NA|TRBV28|TRBJ2-3
CASSGRSGASTDTQYF
>NA|TRBV7-9|TRBJ1-4
CASSFTGTGLIKLFF
>NA|TRBV15|TRBJ1-2
CATSRDWAYGYTF
>NA|TRBV27|TRBJ2-3
CASSSTLATYTDTQYF
>TRBD1|TRBV4-1|TRBJ1-3
CASSQAGGNGNTIYF
>TRBD1|TRBV18|TRBJ1-1
CASSATRGEAFF
>NA|TRBV6-2/TRBV6-3|TRBJ2-1
CASSSSGAGNEQFF
>TRBD2|TRBV5-1|TRBJ2-1
CASSLRNGRSNEQFF
>TRBD2|TRBV18|TRBJ2-1
CASSPPSGSYNEQFF
>TRBD1|TRBV9|TRBJ1-3
CASSVGDRFPGNTIYF
>TRBD2|TRBV24-1|TRBJ2-3
CATSDRGLAGGPGGADTQYF
>TRBD2|TRBV19|TRBJ2-1
CASSIGLAGGYSYNEQFF
>NA|TRBV3-1/TRBV3-2|TRBJ2-1
CASSQGSTNEQFF
>TRBD2|TRBV4-3|TRBJ2-2
CASSPGLAGGEELFF
>NA|TRBV10-3|TRBJ1-6
CAISESGGAISPLHF
>TRBD2|TRBV10-3|TRBJ2-2
CAISPTGAGARSGELFF
>NA|TRBV6-5|TRBJ2-7
CASSQNGGSSYEQYF
>NA|TRBV7-2|TRBJ1-2
CASSLWDTGSNRGGYTF
>NA|TRBV7-2|TRBJ2-3
CASSFLPSTDTQYF
>TRBD1|TRBV19|TRBJ2-3
CASSTDGTGRTRDTQYF
>TRBD2|TRBV7-9|TRBJ2-1
CASTDVGSGRDNEQFF
>NA|TRBV27|TRBJ1-5
CASSLNGGNQPQHF